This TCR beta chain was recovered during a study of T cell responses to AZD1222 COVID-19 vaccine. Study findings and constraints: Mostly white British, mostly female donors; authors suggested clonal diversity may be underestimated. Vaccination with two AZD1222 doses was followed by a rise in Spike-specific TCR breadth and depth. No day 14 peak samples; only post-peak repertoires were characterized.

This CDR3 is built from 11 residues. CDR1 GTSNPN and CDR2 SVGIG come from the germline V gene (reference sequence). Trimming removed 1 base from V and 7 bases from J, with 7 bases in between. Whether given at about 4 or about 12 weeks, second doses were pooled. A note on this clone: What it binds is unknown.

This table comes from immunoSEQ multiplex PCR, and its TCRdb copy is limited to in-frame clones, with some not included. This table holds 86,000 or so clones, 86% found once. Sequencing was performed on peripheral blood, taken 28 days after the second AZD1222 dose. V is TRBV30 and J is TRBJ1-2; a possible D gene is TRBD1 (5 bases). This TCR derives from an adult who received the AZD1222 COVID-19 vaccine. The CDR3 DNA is TGTGCCTGGAGTGCAGGGAGTGGCTACACCTTC. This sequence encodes CAWSAGSGYTF.